The subject of this entry is one TCR beta chain. This PCR relied on a set of 60 Vbeta primers and 13 Jbeta primers. Sequenced by immunoSEQ multiplex PCR; TCRdb stores in-frame clones only, minus some. The sample's table shows tens of thousands of clones. The data belong to a study of cytomegalovirus exposure and HLA in healthy donors. This TCR was recovered from a female donor in good health and CMV-seronegative. The source material was PBMCs.

The CDR3 region has the DNA TGTGCCAGCTCACCACGACAGACTGTCTACGAGCAGTACTTC. Its protein product is CASSPRQTVYEQYF. This chain joins TRBV18 and TRBJ2-7, with TRBD1 as a possible D gene (5 bases). Germline-derived CDR1 and CDR2 are KGHSH and LQKENI. The CDR3 totals 14 residues. Between the trimmed V and J ends, which lost 1 base and 3 bases, there was a span of 10 bases.